This T cell receptor beta chain emerged from a study of T cells in Graves' hyperthyroidism and ophthalmopathy. Study at large: Peripheral blood collection took place at initial diagnosis, before any treatment.

The sample holds many counts of this clonotype. Amplification of TCR beta CDR3 regions used RNA as the template. HTBI primers drove first-round RT-PCR of the TCR CDR3. From the multiplex PCR reads, TCRdb called clonotypes with MiXCR, one entry per CDR3 protein. The profile shows some 350,000 distinct CDR3 sequences, 15% to 20% of them singletons. V gave up 1 base and J gave up 5 bases, with 17 bases separating them. The length of the CDR3 is 16 residues. The receptor comes from a woman aged 18-30 years with Graves' hyperthyroidism. The sequencing input was blood. V gene TRBV12-3 or TRBV12-4 combines with J gene TRBJ1-1; D may be TRBD1 (6 bases). The CDR3: CASSLGGWGRSTEAFF. CDR3 bases: TGTGCCAGCAGTTTAGGGGGGTGGGGGCGAAGTACTGAAGCTTTCTTT.